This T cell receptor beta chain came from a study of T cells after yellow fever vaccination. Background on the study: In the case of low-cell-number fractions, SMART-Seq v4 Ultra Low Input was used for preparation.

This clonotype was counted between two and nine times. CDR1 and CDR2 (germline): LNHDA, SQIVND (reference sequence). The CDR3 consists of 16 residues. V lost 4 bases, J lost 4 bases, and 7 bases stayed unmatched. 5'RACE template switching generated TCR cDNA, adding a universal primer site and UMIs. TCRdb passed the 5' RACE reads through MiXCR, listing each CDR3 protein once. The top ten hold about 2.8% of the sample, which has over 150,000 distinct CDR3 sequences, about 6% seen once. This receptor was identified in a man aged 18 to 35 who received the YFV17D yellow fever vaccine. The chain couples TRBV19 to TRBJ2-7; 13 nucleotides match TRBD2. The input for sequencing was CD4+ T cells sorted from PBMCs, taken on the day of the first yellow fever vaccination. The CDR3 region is CASSTPGLAGDYEQYF. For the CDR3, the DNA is TGTGCCAGTAGTACCCCAGGACTAGCGGGGGATTACGAGCAGTACTTC. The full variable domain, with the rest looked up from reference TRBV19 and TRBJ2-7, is DGGITQSPKYLFRKEGQNVTLSCEQNLNHDAMYWYRQDPGQGLRLIYYSQIVNDFQKGDIAEGYSVSREKKESFPLTVTSAQKNPTAFYLCASSTPGLAGDYEQYFGPGTRLTVT.